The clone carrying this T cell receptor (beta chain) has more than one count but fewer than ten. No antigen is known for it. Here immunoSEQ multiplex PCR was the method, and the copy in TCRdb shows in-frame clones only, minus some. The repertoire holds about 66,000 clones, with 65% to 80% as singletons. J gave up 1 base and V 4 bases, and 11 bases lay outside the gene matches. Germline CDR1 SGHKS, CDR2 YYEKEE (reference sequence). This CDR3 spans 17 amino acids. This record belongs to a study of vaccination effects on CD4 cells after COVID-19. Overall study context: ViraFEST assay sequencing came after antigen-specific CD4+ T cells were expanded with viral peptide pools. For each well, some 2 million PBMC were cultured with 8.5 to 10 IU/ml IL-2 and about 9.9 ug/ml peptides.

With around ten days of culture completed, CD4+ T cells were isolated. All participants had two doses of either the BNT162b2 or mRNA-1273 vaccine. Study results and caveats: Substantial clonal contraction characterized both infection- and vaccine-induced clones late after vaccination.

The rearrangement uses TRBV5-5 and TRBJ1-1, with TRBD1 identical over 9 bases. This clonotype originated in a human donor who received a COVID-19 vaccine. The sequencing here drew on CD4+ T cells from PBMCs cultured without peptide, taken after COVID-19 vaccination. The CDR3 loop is CASSRPPGQGGNTEAFF. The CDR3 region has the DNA TGTGCCAGCAGCCGACCGCCGGGACAGGGAGGGAACACTGAAGCTTTCTTT.